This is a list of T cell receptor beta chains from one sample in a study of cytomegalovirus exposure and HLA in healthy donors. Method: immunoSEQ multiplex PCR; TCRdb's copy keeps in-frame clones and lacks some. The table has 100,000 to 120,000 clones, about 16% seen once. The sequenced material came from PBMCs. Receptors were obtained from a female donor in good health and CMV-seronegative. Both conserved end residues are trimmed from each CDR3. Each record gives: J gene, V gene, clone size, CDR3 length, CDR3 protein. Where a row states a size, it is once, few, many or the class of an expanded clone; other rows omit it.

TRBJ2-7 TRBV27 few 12 ASSPDRADYEQY
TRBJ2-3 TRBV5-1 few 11 ASSDSGADTQY
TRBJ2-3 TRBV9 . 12 ASSPTSRGDTQY
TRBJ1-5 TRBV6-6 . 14 ASSLPSGQGYQPQH
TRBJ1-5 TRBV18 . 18 ASSPRADPIYETSNQPQH
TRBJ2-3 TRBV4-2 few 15 ASSHSSDIRGAQTQY
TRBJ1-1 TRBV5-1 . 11 ASSHGQNTEAF
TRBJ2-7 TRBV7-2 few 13 ASSLGGVSSYEQY
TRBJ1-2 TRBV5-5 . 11 ASSLTGAGGYT
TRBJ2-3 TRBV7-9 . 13 ASSSGLAGTDTQY
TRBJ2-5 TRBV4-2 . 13 ASSQEISGWETQY
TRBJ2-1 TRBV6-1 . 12 ASNRGGSYNEQF
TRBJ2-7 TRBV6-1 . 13 ASSEPGLASYEQY
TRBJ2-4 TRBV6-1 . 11 AATRGGRDIQY
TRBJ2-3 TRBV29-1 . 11 SVGTGSRDTQY
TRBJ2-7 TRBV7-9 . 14 ASSRPWDRESYEQY
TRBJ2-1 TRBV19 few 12 ASSPGTNYNEQF
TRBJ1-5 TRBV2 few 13 ASSEDRGALQPQH
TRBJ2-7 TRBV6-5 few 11 ASMSASSYEQY
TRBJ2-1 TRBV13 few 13 ASSTGTGLYNEQF
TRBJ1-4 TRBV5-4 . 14 ASSLEAAVGSEKLF
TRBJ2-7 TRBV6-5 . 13 ASSPLLADSYEQY
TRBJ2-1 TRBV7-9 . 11 ASSPQGDNEQF
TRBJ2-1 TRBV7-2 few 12 ASNLAGGWNEQF
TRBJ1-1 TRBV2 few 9 ASAARTEAF
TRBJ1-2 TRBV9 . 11 ASSDDRGHGYT
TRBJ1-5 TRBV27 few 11 ASSGQGHQPQH
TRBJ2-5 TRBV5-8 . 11 ASSLRGQETQY
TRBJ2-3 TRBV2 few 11 ASSLAGADTQY
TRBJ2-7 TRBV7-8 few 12 ASGGRVGGYEQY
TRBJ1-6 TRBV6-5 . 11 ASRGAQNSPLH
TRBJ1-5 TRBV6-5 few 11 ASTYGAGQPQH
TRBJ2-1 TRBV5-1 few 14 ASSMGQASSYNEQF
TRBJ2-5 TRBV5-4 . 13 ASSLVTGSRETQY
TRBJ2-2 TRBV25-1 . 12 ASRLQGDTGELF
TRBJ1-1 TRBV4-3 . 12 ASSHRGTNTEAF
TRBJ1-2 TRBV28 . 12 ASSFRAINYGYT
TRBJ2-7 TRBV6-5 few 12 ASRAPGLNYEQY
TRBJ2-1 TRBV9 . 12 ASSVGSGSSEQF
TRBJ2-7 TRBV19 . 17 ASSTLWTEPNASFYEQY
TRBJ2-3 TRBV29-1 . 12 SVRLAGGTDTQY
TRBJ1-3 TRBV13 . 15 ASSPFDRGNSGNTIY
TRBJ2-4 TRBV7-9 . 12 ASSLTLRGNIQY
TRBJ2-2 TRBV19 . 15 ASRGGAGGLGAGELF
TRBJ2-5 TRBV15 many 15 ATSRDRGGAAGETQY
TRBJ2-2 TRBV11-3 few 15 ASSLTSGRAENGELF
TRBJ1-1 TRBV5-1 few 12 ASSLGGVRTEAF
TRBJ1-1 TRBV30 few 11 AWSVPGMTEAF
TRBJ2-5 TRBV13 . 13 ASSPRGGRTETQY
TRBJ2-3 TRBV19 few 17 ASSMGLAGGPAFTDTQY
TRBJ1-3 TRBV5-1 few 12 ASSGGSSGNTIY
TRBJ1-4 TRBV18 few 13 ASSPPGTGFEKLF